The sequence of this TCR beta chain was determined in a study of T cell responses to AZD1222 COVID-19 vaccine. This clone appeared once. The target antigen is unknown. Deletions cut 6 bases from V and 8 bases from J, with 16 bases between. The CDR3 extends over 14 amino acids. Germline V gives CDR1 SNHLY, CDR2 FYNNEI. Regarding the study as a whole: White British ancestry dominated among donors, who included more females, and clonal diversity was possibly underestimated. Epitopes outside B.1.351 and B.1.1.7 mutated regions reportedly drew nearly half of spike TCRs.

Libraries were prepared by immunoSEQ multiplex PCR; TCRdb keeps only in-frame clonotypes and omits some of them. The sample lists some 150,000 clones, approximately 89% occurring once. The V gene is TRBV2, the J gene TRBJ1-4, with D possibly matching TRBD1 (6 bases). The source of this sequence is an adult in good health. The sample was peripheral blood, taken on day 0 of AZD1222 vaccination. The DNA for the CDR3 is TGTGCCAGCAGCGAAACAGGGCTAGGAGAAAAACTGTTTTTT. Translated, it gives CASSETGLGEKLFF.